This TCR beta chain was identified during a study of cytomegalovirus exposure and HLA in healthy donors. This CDR3 comprises 16 residues. The germline gives CDR1 SGHNT, CDR2 YYREEE (reference sequence). V was clipped by 3 bases and J by 4 bases; unmatched bases: 7. 13 Jbeta primers and 60 Vbeta primers were used for the PCR. TCRdb's table, derived via immunoSEQ multiplex PCR, lists solely in-frame clones and lacks some. The repertoire holds about 200,000 clones, with roughly 68% as singletons. V is TRBV5-4 and J is TRBJ1-2; 12 nucleotides agree with TRBD1. Sequences were obtained from PBMCs. The source is a man in his forties in good health and CMV-seropositive. The CDR3 DNA reads TGTGCCAGCAGCTCCACTGGGACAGGGGGCAGCTATGGCTACACCTTC. Its protein is CASSSTGTGGSYGYTF.